Each of the 13 T cell receptor beta chains below was sequenced from the same sample in a study of tumor-infiltrating lymphocytes in oesophageal squamous cell carcinoma. MiXCR was run by TCRdb on the PCR reads, yielding one entry per CDR3 protein. This sample yields about 24,000 distinct CDR3 sequences, of which around 40% are seen a single time; 20% to 25% belongs to the top ten. The specimen sequenced was esophageal tumor tissue. These receptor sequences come from a male donor with esophageal squamous cell carcinoma.

This clonotype was counted at least ten times. V and J are TRBV6-6 and TRBJ2-7, with 8 nucleotides matching TRBD1. The J segment lost 7 bases and the V segment lost 2 bases, leaving 7 bases of the junction unmatched. Germline CDR1 and CDR2: MNHNY and SVGAGI (reference sequence). The CDR3 has 14 residues. The CDR3 DNA sequence: TGTGCCAGCAGTTACCCCGGACAGGGAAGGGAGCAGTACTTC. Residues: CASSYPGQGREQYF.

The sample holds many counts of this clonotype. The chain links TRBV10-3 to TRBJ2-6; 9 nucleotides agree with TRBD1. This CDR3 is 17 amino acids long. The ends lost 8 bases at V and 0 bases at J; junction bases unmatched: 8. CDR1 is ENHRY, CDR2 SYGVKD, per germline. The CDR3 loop reads CAISPGQGFSGANVLTF. CDR3 bases: TGTGCCATCTCCCCCGGACAGGGGTTCTCTGGGGCCAACGTCCTGACTTTC.

This clonotype occurred many times. Since a much larger clone is just one base distant, this may be a read error. V usage is TRBV12-3 or TRBV12-4 and J usage is TRBJ2-5; the D gene is possibly TRBD1 (5 bases). V dropped 2 bases and J dropped 11 bases, with 15 bases sitting between them. The CDR3 totals 13 residues. The CDR3: CASSLWGGAEQYF. In DNA, the CDR3 is TGTGCCAGCAGTTTATGGGGTGGGGCTGAGCAGTACTTC.

In the case of this clonotype: This may be a read error, as it is one base from a much larger clone. Lacking the conserved final phenylalanine or tryptophan, this CDR3 likely reflects a read error. The DNA is omitted, as the CDR3 cannot be located on it reliably, and the CDR3 follows TCRdb's listing. The chain has TRBV7-4 and TRBJ2-7; TRBD2, the table's D call, lacks a check against the DNA. With termini counted, the CDR3 has 16 amino acids. In germline, CDR1 is SGHVT, CDR2 SQSDAQ. The CDR3 spells CASSLGLTPDEQFFGS.

This clonotype occurred a few times. J is TRBJ2-1 and V is TRBV7-2; possible D gene TRBD1, 5 bases. The J call may be wrong; the DNA end is better matched by TRBJ2-7. This CDR3 spans 12 amino acids. Germline V CDR1 and CDR2: SGHTA, FQGNSA. The CDR3 DNA follows: TGTGCCAGCAGCCAGGGCGGCTACGAGCAGTACTTC. Translating gives CASSQGGYEQYF.

This clonotype was detected many times. The J gene is TRBJ1-6, the V gene TRBV5-4; unclear D gene. This CDR3 spans 14 amino acids. Germline CDR1 reads SGHNT; CDR2 reads YYREEE (reference sequence). The V end lost 2 bases, the J end lost 7 bases, and 10 bases lay between the germline ends. The CDR3 nucleotides read TGTGCCAGCAGCTTCGGGAGGTACAATTCACCCCTCCACTTT. Translated, it gives CASSFGRYNSPLHF.

This chain joins TRBV6-2 or TRBV6-3 and TRBJ2-3; the match to TRBD2 covers 8 bases. The V and J ends lost 5 bases and 5 bases, in that order; junction bases with no gene match: 9. Germline-derived CDR1 and CDR2 are MNHEY and SVGEGT. The CDR3 extends over 15 amino acids. The CDR3 DNA sequence: TGTGCCAGCAGTGACCGCCCGGGAGGGTTAGATACGCAGTATTTT. It codes for CASSDRPGGLDTQYF.

The chain recombines TRBV7-6 with TRBJ2-3; possibly TRBD1 or TRBD2 for D (6 bases each). Germline V lookup: CDR1 SGHVS, CDR2 FNYEAQ. The V and J ends lost 1 base and 2 bases respectively, with 13 bases between them. The CDR3 runs to 16 residues. The CDR3: CASSLGGARTTDTQYF. The CDR3 nucleotides read TGTGCCAGCAGCTTAGGGGGGGCGCGAACCACAGATACGCAGTATTTT.

This clonotype was counted ten times or more. J is TRBJ2-2 and V is TRBV19, with TRBD2 as a possible D gene (5 bases). The length of the CDR3 is 13 residues. Trimming removed 6 bases from V and 4 bases from J, with 9 bases in between. In germline, CDR1 is LNHDA, CDR2 SQIVND (reference sequence). The CDR3 region has the DNA TGTGCCAGTAGGCAGGAGGCCACCGGGGAGCTGTTTTTT. Translating it yields CASRQEATGELFF.

This clonotype was counted at least ten times. This chain joins TRBV6-1 and TRBJ1-6; TRBD1 matches at 8 bases. This CDR3 is 14 amino acids long. J gave up 7 bases and V 4 bases, and 3 bases lay outside the gene matches. CDR1 and CDR2 (germline): MNHNS, SASEGT. In DNA, the CDR3 is TGTGCCAGCAGTGTAGGACAGGGAAATTCACCCCTCCACTTT. This codes for CASSVGQGNSPLHF.

By sample fraction, this clonotype is medium-sized. The J gene is TRBJ2-3, the V gene TRBV7-9, with 10 bases matching TRBD1. The CDR3 consists of 15 residues. The V segment lost 5 bases and the J segment 5 bases; nucleotides outside the gene matches: 7. CDR1 and CDR2 from the germline V gene are SEHNR and FQNEAQ (reference sequence). CDR3 in amino acids: CASSAPDRGIDTQYF. CDR3 nucleotide sequence: TGTGCCAGCAGCGCCCCGGACAGGGGGATAGATACGCAGTATTTT.

This clonotype occurred many times. This may be a read error, as it is one base from a much larger clone. This chain links TRBV10-2 with TRBJ2-5; D remains ambiguous. The CDR3 totals 12 residues. Trimming took off 6 bases at V and 11 bases at J, with 16 bases between the two ends. The V gene's germline CDR1 is WSHSY and CDR2 SAAADI. The CDR3 bases are TGCGCCAGCAGGCTGGAGTTCGATGAGCAGTACTTC. Translated, it gives CASRLEFDEQYF.

This clonotype was seen many times. The chain joins TRBV7-8 to TRBJ2-3; TRBD2 matches 16 bases. The CDR3 covers 16 residues. Germline CDR1 and CDR2: SGHVS and FQNEAQ. J gave up 14 bases and V 4 bases, and 12 bases lay outside the gene matches. The CDR3 bases are TGTGCCAGCAGCTCCGGGACTAGCGGGAGGGTCGGGGAGCTGTATTTT. It translates to CASSSGTSGRVGELYF.